This TCR beta chain was obtained from a study of cytomegalovirus exposure and HLA in healthy donors. Study outcomes and limitations: Later on, analysis showed that most CMV-associated TCR beta chains appeared to be HLA-restricted.

V was trimmed by 4 bases and J by 0 bases, leaving 11 bases between them. Per the germline V gene, CDR1 is WSHSY and CDR2 is SAAADI. The CDR3 loop spans 15 amino acids. Notes on this clone: Its antigen is unidentified.

This PCR relied on a set of 60 Vbeta primers and 13 Jbeta primers. Original processing methods: A later analysis counted approximately 88 million unique TCR beta chains, 9.5 million to 12 million shared. Generated by immunoSEQ multiplex PCR, the TCRdb table keeps only in-frame clones and is missing some. The V and J calls and clone size come from that table; D and trimming were worked out from the DNA. The sample yields some 100,000 clones, approximately 74% seen once. Source material: PBMCs. This TCR was sampled from a woman aged 45-60 years in good health and CMV-seropositive. This rearrangement joins TRBV10-2 to TRBJ2-3; TRBD2 might be the D (6 bases). CDR3 coding DNA: TGCGCCAGCAGTGCGGCGGGACCTAGCACAGATACGCAGTATTTT. Encoded protein: CASSAAGPSTDTQYF.